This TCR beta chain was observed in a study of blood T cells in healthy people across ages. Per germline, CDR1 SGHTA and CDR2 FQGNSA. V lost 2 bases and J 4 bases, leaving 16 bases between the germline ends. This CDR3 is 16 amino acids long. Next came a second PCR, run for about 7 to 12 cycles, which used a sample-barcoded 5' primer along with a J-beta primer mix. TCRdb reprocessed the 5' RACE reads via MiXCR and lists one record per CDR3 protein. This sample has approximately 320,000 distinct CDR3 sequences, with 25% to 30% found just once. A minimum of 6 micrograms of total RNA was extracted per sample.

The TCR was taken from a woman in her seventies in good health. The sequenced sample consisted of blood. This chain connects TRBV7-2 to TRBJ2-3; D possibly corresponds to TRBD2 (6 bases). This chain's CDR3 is CASSLSGSGWADTQYF. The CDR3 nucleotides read TGTGCCAGCAGCTTATCGGGTAGCGGCTGGGCAGATACGCAGTATTTT.